The clone carrying this TCR beta chain has a count of ten or more. This entry belongs to a study of T cells in Graves' hyperthyroidism and ophthalmopathy. The CDR3 length is 19 residues. With V trimmed by 5 bases and J by 1 base, 16 bases remained unmatched. Looked up from germline, CDR1 is MDHEN and CDR2 is SYDVKM. Amplification of TCR beta CDR3 regions was performed using RNA transcripts as template. Primed by the HTBI set, a first-round RT-PCR was run on the TCR CDR3. Each CDR3 protein gets one entry after TCRdb re-called the multiplex PCR reads with MiXCR. Altogether about 710,000 distinct CDR3 sequences are present, 16% being singletons, with the ten largest covering 8.4%. Subjects aged 18 to 65 presented with newly diagnosed hyperthyroidism of less than 2 months' duration. Patients were excluded for uncontrolled infection, other autoimmune disease, pregnancy or lactation.

The chain links TRBV28 to TRBJ1-1, with 10 nucleotides matching TRBD1. The sequencing input was blood. The receptor was isolated from a man aged 18 to 35 with Graves' hyperthyroidism. The CDR3 spells CASSPDPLDRGVANTEAFF. In DNA form, the CDR3 reads TGTGCCAGCAGTCCCGATCCCCTGGACAGGGGGGTAGCGAACACTGAAGCTTTCTTT. The variable domain in full, completed from reference TRBV28 and TRBJ1-1, reads DVKVTQSSRYLVKRTGEKVFLECVQDMDHENMFWYRQDPGLGLRLIYFSYDVKMKEKGDIPEGYSVSREKKERFSLILESASTNQTSMYLCASSPDPLDRGVANTEAFFGQGTRLTVV.